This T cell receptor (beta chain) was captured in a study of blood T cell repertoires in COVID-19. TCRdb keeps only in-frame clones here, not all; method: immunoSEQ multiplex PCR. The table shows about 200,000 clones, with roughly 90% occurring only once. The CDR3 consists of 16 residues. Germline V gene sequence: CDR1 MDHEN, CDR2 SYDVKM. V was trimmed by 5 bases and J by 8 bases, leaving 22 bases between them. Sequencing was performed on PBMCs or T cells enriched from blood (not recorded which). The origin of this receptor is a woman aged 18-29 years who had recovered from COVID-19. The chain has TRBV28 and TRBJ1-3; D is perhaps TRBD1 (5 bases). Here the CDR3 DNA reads TGTGCCAGCAGTCCGCTGGGGGGGGGTCTGGCAGACACCATATATTTT. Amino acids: CASSPLGGGLADTIYF.